This record concerns one T cell receptor beta chain sequence. Its specificity is not known. V was pared by 3 bases and J by 3 bases, with 4 bases of the junction left unmatched. The germline gives CDR1 SGHDT, CDR2 YYEEEE. CDR3 size: 14 residues. This record comes from a study of cytomegalovirus exposure and HLA in healthy donors. Whole-study findings and limits: Most of the TCR beta V segments (in an earlier analysis) were productive either about 87% or about 30% of the time.

In the PCR, 60 Vbeta and 13 Jbeta primers were used. Clones were read by immunoSEQ multiplex PCR, and TCRdb kept only the in-frame ones, dropping some. The sample contains about 150,000 clones, nearly 80% of which appear only once. The chain has TRBV5-6 and TRBJ2-3, with 7 bases matching TRBD2. The sequenced sample was PBMCs. The clonotype was recovered from a woman aged 40 to 55 in good health and CMV-seronegative. The CDR3 protein is CASSSASGTDTQYF. For the CDR3, the DNA is TGTGCCAGCAGCTCAGCTAGCGGTACAGATACGCAGTATTTT.